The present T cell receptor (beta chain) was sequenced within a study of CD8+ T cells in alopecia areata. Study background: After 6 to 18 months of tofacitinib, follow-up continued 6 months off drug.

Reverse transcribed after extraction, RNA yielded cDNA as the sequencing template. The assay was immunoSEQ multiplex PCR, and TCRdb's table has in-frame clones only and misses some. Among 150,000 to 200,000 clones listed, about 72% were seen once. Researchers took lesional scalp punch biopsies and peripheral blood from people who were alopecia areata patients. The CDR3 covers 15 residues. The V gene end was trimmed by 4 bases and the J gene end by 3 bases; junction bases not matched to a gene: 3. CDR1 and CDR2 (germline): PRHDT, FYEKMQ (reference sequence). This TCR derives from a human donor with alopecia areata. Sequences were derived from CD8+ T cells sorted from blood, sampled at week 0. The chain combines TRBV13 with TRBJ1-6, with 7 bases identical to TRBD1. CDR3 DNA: TGTGCCAGCAGCTCAGGGACAGACTATAATTCACCCCTCCACTTT. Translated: CASSSGTDYNSPLHF.